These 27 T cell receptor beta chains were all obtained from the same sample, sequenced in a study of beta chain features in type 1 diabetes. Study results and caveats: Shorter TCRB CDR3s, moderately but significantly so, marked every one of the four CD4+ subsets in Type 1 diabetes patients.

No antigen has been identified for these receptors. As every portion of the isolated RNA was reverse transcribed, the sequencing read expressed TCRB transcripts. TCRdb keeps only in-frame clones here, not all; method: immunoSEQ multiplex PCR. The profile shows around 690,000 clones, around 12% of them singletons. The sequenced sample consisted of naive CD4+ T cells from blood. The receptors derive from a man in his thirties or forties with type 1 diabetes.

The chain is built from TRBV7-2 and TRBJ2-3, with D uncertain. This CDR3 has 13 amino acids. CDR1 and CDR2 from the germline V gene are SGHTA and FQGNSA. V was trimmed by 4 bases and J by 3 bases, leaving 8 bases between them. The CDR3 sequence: CASSSSGTDTQYF. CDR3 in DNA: TGTGCCAGCAGCTCTTCTGGGACAGATACGCAGTATTTT.

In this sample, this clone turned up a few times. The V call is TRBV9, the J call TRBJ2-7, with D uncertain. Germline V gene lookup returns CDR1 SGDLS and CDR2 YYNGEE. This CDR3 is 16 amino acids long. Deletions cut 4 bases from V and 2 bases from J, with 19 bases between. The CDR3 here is CASSPQGESFAYEQYF. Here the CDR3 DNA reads TGTGCCAGCAGCCCCCAAGGCGAGAGTTTCGCCTACGAGCAGTACTTC. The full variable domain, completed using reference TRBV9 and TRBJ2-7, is DSGVTQTPKHLITATGQRVTLRCSPRSGDLSVYWYQQSLDQGLQFLIQYYNGEERAKGNILERFSAQQFPDLHSELNLSSLELGDSALYFCASSPQGESFAYEQYFGPGTRLTVT.

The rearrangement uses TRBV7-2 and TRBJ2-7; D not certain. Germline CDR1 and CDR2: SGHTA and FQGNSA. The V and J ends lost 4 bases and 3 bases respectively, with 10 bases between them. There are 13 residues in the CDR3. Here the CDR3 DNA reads TGTGCCAGCAGCTCCCCTCCGAACTACGAGCAGTACTTC. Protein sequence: CASSSPPNYEQYF.

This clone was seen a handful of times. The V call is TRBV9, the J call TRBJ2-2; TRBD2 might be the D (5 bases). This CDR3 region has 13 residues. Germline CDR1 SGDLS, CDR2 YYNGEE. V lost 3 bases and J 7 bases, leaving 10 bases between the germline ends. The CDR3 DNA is TGTGCCAGCAGCGGAGCGGTCGGCGGGGAGCTGTTTTTT. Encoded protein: CASSGAVGGELFF.

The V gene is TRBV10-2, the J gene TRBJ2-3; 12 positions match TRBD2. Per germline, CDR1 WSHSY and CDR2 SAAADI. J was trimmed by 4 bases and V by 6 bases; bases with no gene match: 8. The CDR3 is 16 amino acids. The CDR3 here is CASRTTSGGSSDTQYF. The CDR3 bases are TGCGCCAGCAGAACGACTAGCGGGGGAAGTTCAGATACGCAGTATTTT.

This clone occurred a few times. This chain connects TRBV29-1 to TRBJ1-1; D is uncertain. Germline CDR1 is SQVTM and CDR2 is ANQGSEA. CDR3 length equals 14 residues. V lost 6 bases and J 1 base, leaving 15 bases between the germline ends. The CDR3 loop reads CSVPHFLSNTEAFF. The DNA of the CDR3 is TGCAGCGTCCCACATTTCCTCTCGAACACTGAAGCTTTCTTT.

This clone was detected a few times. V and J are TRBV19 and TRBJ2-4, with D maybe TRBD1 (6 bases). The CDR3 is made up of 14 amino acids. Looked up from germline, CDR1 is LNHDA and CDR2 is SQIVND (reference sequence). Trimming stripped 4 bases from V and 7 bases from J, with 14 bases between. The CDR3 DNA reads TGTGCCAGTAGTAATCCGGCAGGGGTGAACATTCAGTACTTC. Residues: CASSNPAGVNIQYF.

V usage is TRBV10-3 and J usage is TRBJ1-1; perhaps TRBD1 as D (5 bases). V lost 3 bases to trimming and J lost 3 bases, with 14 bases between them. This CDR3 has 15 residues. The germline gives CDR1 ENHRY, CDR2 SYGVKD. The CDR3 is CAISEVTGGDTEAFF. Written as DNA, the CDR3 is TGTGCCATCAGTGAAGTCACAGGCGGAGACACTGAAGCTTTCTTT.

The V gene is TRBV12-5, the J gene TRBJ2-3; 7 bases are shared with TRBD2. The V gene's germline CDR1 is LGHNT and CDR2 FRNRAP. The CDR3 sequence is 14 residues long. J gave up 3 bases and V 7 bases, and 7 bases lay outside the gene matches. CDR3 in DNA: TGTGCTAGTGCCATTAGCGGGTTGACAGATACGCAGTATTTT. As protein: CASAISGLTDTQYF. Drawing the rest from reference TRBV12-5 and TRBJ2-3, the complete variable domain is DARVTQTPRHKVTEMGQEVTMRCQPILGHNTVFWYRQTMMQGLELLAYFRNRAPLDDSGMPKDRFSAEMPDATLATLKIQPSEPRDSAVYFCASAISGLTDTQYFGPGTRLTVL.

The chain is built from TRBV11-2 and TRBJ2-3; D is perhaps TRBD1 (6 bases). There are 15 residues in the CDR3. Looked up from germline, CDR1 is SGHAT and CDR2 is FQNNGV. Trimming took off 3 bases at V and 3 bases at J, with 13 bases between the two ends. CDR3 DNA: TGTGCCAGCAGCTTCAGGGGTATTGGGACAGATACGCAGTATTTT. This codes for CASSFRGIGTDTQYF.

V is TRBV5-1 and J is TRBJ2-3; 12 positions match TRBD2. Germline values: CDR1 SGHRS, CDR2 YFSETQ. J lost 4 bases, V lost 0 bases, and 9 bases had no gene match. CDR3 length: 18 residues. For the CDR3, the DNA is TGCGCCAGCAGCTTGGCTACTAGCGGGGGGCTCGGCGCAGATACGCAGTATTTT. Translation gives CASSLATSGGLGADTQYF.

The CDR3 reads CASSQEDITYEQYF. DNA of the CDR3: TGCGCCAGCAGCCAAGAGGACATCACCTACGAGCAGTACTTC. The chain couples TRBV4-1 to TRBJ2-7; D is possibly TRBD1 (5 bases). The CDR3 totals 14 residues. Trimming left V 0 bases short and J 2 bases short, with 8 bases between. The germline CDR1 and CDR2 sequences are MGHRA and YSYEKL.

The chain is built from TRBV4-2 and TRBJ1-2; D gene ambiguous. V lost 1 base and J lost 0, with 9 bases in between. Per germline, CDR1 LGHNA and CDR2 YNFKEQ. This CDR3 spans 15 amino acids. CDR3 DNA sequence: TGTGCCAGCAGCCAAGGGACGGCATCTAACTATGGCTACACCTTC. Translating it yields CASSQGTASNYGYTF.

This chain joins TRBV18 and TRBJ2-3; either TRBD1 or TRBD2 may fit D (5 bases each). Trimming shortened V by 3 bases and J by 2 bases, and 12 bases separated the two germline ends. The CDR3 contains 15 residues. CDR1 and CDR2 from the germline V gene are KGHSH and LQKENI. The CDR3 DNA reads TGTGCCAGCTCACCTGGCAGAGGGACCACAGATACGCAGTATTTT. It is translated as CASSPGRGTTDTQYF.

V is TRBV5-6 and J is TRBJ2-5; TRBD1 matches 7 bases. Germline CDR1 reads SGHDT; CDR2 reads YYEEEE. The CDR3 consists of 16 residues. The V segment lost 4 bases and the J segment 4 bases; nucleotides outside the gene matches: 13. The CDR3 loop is CASSRLNNRGIETQYF. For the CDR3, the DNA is TGTGCCAGCAGCCGTCTGAATAACAGGGGTATAGAGACCCAGTACTTC.

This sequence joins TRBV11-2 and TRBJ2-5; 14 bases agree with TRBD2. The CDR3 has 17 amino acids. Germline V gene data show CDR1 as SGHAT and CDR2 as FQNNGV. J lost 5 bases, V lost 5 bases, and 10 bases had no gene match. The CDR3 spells CASSPRLAGGARETQYF. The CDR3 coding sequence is TGTGCCAGCAGCCCGCGACTAGCGGGGGGGGCACGGGAGACCCAGTACTTC.

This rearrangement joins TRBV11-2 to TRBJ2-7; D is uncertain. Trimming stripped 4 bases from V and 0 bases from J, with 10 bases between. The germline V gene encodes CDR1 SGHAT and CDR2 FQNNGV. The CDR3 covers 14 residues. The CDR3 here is CASSSTLGSYEQYF. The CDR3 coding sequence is TGTGCCAGCAGCTCGACACTTGGCTCCTACGAGCAGTACTTC.

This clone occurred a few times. The CDR3 region has the DNA TGTGCCAGCAGCTTAGGGGTGACAGTCCCCCACGAGCAGTACTTC. Translating it yields CASSLGVTVPHEQYF. V is TRBV11-2 and J is TRBJ2-7, with D perhaps matching TRBD1 (5 bases). The CDR3 length is 15 residues. CDR1 and CDR2 from the germline V gene are SGHAT and FQNNGV. V lost 1 base to trimming and J lost 5 bases, with 15 bases between them. Drawing the rest from reference TRBV11-2 and TRBJ2-7, the complete variable domain is EAGVAQSPRYKIIEKRQSVAFWCNPISGHATLYWYQQILGQGPKLLIQFQNNGVVDDSQLPKDRFSAERLKGVDSTLKIQPAKLEDSAVYLCASSLGVTVPHEQYFGPGTRLTVT.

The CDR3 DNA is TGTGCCTGGAGTGCAACACTCAGGGGTACTGGCTACACCTTC. Amino acids: CAWSATLRGTGYTF. The chain has TRBV30 and TRBJ1-2; maybe TRBD1 (6 bases). CDR1 and CDR2 (germline): GTSNPN, SVGIG (reference sequence). The CDR3 has 14 residues. Trimming stripped 1 base from V and 7 bases from J, with 16 bases between.

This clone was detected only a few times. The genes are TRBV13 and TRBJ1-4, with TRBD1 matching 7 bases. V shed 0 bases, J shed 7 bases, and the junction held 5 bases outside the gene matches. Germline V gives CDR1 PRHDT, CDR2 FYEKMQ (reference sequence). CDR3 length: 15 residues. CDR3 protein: CASSLGDREAEKLFF. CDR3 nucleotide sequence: TGTGCCAGCAGCTTAGGTGACAGGGAGGCTGAAAAACTGTTTTTT.

The CDR3 DNA follows: TGTGCCAGCAACGCCCAGGGGGCAACTAATGAAAAACTGTTTTTT. Translation gives CASNAQGATNEKLFF. The chain combines TRBV14 with TRBJ1-4; 7 positions match TRBD1. From germline, CDR1 is SGHDN and CDR2 FVKESK. Losses at the gene ends were 7 bases for V and 0 bases for J; bases not matched to a gene: 5. This CDR3 has 15 amino acids.

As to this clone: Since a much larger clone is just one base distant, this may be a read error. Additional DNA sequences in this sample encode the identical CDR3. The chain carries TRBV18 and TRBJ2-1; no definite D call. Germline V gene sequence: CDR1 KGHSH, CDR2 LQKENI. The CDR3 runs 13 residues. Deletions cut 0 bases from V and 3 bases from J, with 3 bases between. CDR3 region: CASSPPGYNEQFF. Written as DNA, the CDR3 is TGTGCCAGCTCACCACCGGGCTACAATGAGCAGTTCTTC.

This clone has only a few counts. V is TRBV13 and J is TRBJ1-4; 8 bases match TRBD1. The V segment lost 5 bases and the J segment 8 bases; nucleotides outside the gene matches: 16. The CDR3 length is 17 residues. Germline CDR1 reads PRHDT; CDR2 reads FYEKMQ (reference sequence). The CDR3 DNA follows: TGTGCCAGCAGCCGCGGGGGTATTGGACAGGGTGACGAAAAACTGTTTTTT. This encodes CASSRGGIGQGDEKLFF.

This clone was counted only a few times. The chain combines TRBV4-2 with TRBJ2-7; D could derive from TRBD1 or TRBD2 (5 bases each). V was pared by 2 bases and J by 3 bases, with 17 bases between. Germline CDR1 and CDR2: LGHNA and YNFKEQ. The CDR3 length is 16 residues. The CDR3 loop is CASSQPAGTAVYEQYF. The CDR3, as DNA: TGTGCCAGCAGCCAACCCGCCGGGACCGCTGTCTACGAGCAGTACTTC.

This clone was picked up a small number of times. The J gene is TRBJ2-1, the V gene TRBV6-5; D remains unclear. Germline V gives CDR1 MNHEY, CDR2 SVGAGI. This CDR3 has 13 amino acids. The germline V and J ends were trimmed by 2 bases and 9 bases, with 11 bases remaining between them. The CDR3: CASSYQSDAEQFF. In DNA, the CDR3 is TGTGCCAGCAGTTACCAGTCGGACGCTGAGCAGTTCTTC.

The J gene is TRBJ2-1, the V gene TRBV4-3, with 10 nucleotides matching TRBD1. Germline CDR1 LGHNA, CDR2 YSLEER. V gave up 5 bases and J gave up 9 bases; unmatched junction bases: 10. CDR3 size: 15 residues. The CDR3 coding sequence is TGCGCCAGCAGCAGACAGGGGACAGGGGCGGGTGAGCAGTTCTTC. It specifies CASSRQGTGAGEQFF.

In DNA form, the CDR3 reads TGCAGCGTTGTCGACATGGCGGGGGGCCTCTCCTACGAGCAGTACTTC. Translating it yields CSVVDMAGGLSYEQYF. The chain recombines TRBV29-1 with TRBJ2-7; TRBD2 matches at 8 bases. The length of the CDR3 is 16 residues. V dropped 4 bases and J dropped 0; count of bases not matched to a gene: 11. Germline V gene data show CDR1 as SQVTM and CDR2 as ANQGSEA.